A single sample gave rise to the 8 T cell receptor beta chains below, sequenced in a study of early stage breast cancer tumors. Measured with immunoSEQ multiplex PCR; TCRdb has only the in-frame clones, and not every one. Counted here are tens of thousands of clones, 78% occurring once; the ten biggest clones make up roughly 3%. The sequencing sample was made of blood. The receptors stem from a person in their 40s with breast cancer.

The V and J genes are TRBV10-3 and TRBJ2-2; 8 bases match TRBD1. From germline, CDR1 is ENHRY and CDR2 SYGVKD. The V segment lost 5 bases and the J segment 5 bases; nucleotides outside the gene matches: 4. This CDR3 has 14 amino acids. The CDR3 loop reads CAISPDRATGELFF. Written as DNA, the CDR3 is TGTGCCATCAGTCCGGACAGGGCGACCGGGGAGCTGTTTTTT.

The chain recombines TRBV27 with TRBJ1-5; no clear D. Germline values: CDR1 MNHEY, CDR2 SMNVEV (reference sequence). This CDR3 comprises 16 residues. Trimming removed 5 bases at V and 3 bases at J, with 17 bases between. The CDR3 loop is CASSAQSWYNNQPQHF. The CDR3 nucleotides read TGTGCCAGCAGTGCGCAAAGTTGGTATAACAATCAGCCCCAGCATTTT.

The chain links TRBV29-1 to TRBJ1-1, with 7 bases lining up with TRBD1. Germline trimming cut 6 bases from V and 0 bases from J; bases unmatched to any gene: 4. This CDR3 has 13 amino acids. Germline CDR1 and CDR2: SQVTM and ANQGSEA. The CDR3 reads CSVATGMNTEAFF. CDR3 bases: TGCAGCGTAGCGACAGGGATGAACACTGAAGCTTTCTTT.

This chain uses TRBV19 with TRBJ1-1; 7 bases agree with TRBD1. CDR1 is LNHDA and CDR2 is SQIVND in the germline V gene (reference sequence). The CDR3 has 14 amino acids. J gave up 1 base and V 10 bases, and 9 bases lay outside the gene matches. DNA of the CDR3: TGTGCCACTGAGTTGGACAGGTCGAACACTGAAGCTTTCTTT. This translates into CATELDRSNTEAFF.

This clone was recorded once. The J gene is TRBJ2-7, the V gene TRBV6-1, with 9 bases matching TRBD2. The CDR3 runs to 16 residues. V shed 1 base, J shed 3 bases, and the junction held 7 bases outside the gene matches. Germline-derived CDR1 and CDR2 are MNHNS and SASEGT. CDR3 sequence reads: CASSEGPGLALYEQYF. DNA for the CDR3: TGTGCCAGCAGTGAAGGGCCGGGACTAGCTCTCTACGAGCAGTACTTC.

The chain couples TRBV5-4 to TRBJ2-5; 10 positions agree with TRBD1. Per the germline V gene, CDR1 is SGHNT and CDR2 is YYREEE (reference sequence). With V trimmed by 4 bases and J by 4 bases, 7 bases remained unmatched. The CDR3 has 15 amino acids. CDR3 amino acids: CASSGTGDWGETQYF. The DNA for the CDR3 is TGTGCCAGCAGCGGGACAGGGGATTGGGGAGAGACCCAGTACTTC.

This rearrangement joins TRBV7-2 to TRBJ1-2; D is unresolved. Trimming took 1 base from V and 8 from J, leaving 14 bases between them. This CDR3 has 14 residues. CDR1 is SGHTA and CDR2 is FQGNSA in the germline V gene. CDR3 region: CASSLGSRMKGYTF. The CDR3 DNA follows: TGTGCCAGCAGCTTAGGTAGTAGGATGAAAGGCTACACCTTC.

There are a few counts of this clone. V is TRBV11-2 and J is TRBJ2-7, with D maybe TRBD2 (6 bases). Between the trimmed V and J ends, which lost 5 bases and 6 bases, there was a span of 11 bases. The CDR3 sequence is 12 residues long. Germline V lookup: CDR1 SGHAT, CDR2 FQNNGV. DNA for the CDR3: TGTGCCAGCAGCCACCCCGGGGGCGAGCAGTACTTC. Residues: CASSHPGGEQYF. Together with reference TRBV11-2 and TRBJ2-7, the CDR3 gives the full variable domain: EAGVAQSPRYKIIEKRQSVAFWCNPISGHATLYWYQQILGQGPKLLIQFQNNGVVDDSQLPKDRFSAERLKGVDSTLKIQPAKLEDSAVYLCASSHPGGEQYFGPGTRLTVT.